Listed below are T cell receptor beta chains from one sample, sequenced in a study of cytomegalovirus exposure and HLA in healthy donors. Clones were read by immunoSEQ multiplex PCR, and TCRdb kept only the in-frame ones, dropping some. The table lists 72,000 or so clones, about 80% of them singletons, with roughly 8% in the top ten. Sequences were obtained from PBMCs. The receptors shown here come from a man younger than 30 in good health and CMV-seropositive. CDR3s include the opening cysteine and the closing phenylalanine or tryptophan. D genes are given only for firm matches. Part of the rows lack a size; the others show once, few, many or a class for expanded clones.

size,V,D,J,CDR3,DNA
NA,TRBV6-5,TRBD1,TRBJ2-7,CASSLQGAAYEQYF,TGTGCCAGCAGCTTACAGGGGGCGGCCTACGAGCAGTACTTC
NA,TRBV5-1,NA,TRBJ2-1,CASRLAGGNEQFF,TGCGCCAGCAGACTGGCCGGAGGGAATGAGCAGTTCTTC
NA,TRBV5-4,NA,TRBJ2-1,CASSFRDEQFF,TGTGCCAGCAGCTTTCGTGATGAGCAGTTCTTC
NA,TRBV6-5,NA,TRBJ2-1,CASNMAREANEQFF,TGTGCCAGCAATATGGCCAGGGAGGCCAATGAGCAGTTCTTC
NA,TRBV6-6,TRBD1,TRBJ2-7,CASRSQGSLYEQYF,TGTGCCAGCAGGTCACAGGGGTCCCTATACGAGCAGTACTTC
NA,TRBV28,NA,TRBJ1-4,CASTYEEKLFF,TGTGCCAGCACTTACGAGGAAAAACTGTTTTTT
NA,TRBV25-1,TRBD2,TRBJ2-5,CASSESLGVAGAQETQYF,TGTGCCAGCAGTGAATCCCTCGGGGTAGCGGGGGCCCAGGAGACCCAGTACTTC
NA,TRBV10-3,NA,TRBJ1-1,CAISVGENTEAFF,TGTGCCATCAGTGTAGGGGAGAACACTGAAGCTTTCTTT
NA,TRBV7-7,NA,TRBJ2-1,CASSLDITRGVYNEQFF,TGTGCTAGCAGCTTAGATATCACGCGGGGCGTCTACAATGAGCAGTTCTTC
NA,TRBV19,TRBD1,TRBJ1-1,CASNGQGGVNTEAFF,TGTGCCAGTAATGGACAGGGAGGAGTGAACACTGAAGCTTTCTTT
NA,TRBV10-3,NA,TRBJ1-2,CAIESRLNEGYTF,TGTGCCATCGAGTCCAGGCTAAACGAGGGCTACACCTTC
NA,TRBV6-5,NA,TRBJ1-2,CASATGGANGYTF,TGTGCGTCGGCCACGGGGGGCGCGAATGGCTACACCTTC
once,TRBV11-2,NA,TRBJ1-1,CASSHGGVVKAFF,TGTGCCAGCAGCCACGGGGGGGTGGTGAAAGCTTTCTTT
NA,TRBV30,TRBD2,TRBJ2-1,CAWSGLAGASYNEQFF,TGTGCCTGGAGTGGGCTAGCGGGGGCCTCCTACAATGAGCAGTTCTTC
NA,TRBV5-1,TRBD2,TRBJ2-6,CASSAKVSGSAGANVLTF,TGCGCCAGCAGCGCTAAGGTGAGCGGGAGCGCTGGGGCCAACGTCCTGACTTTC
NA,TRBV6-4,TRBD1,TRBJ1-1,CASRRDAGGTEAFF,TGTGCCAGCAGGCGGGACGCAGGGGGCACTGAAGCTTTCTTT
NA,TRBV18,NA,TRBJ1-5,CASSEQTDQPQHF,TGTGCCAGCTCAGAACAGACAGATCAGCCCCAGCATTTT
NA,TRBV9,NA,TRBJ1-1,CASSARTWGNTEAFF,TGTGCCAGCAGCGCGAGGACATGGGGGAACACTGAAGCTTTCTTT
NA,TRBV30,TRBD2,TRBJ2-7,CAWSPGLAGYEQYF,TGTGCCTGGAGCCCGGGACTAGCGGGTTACGAGCAGTACTTC
NA,TRBV29-1,NA,TRBJ2-3,CSVEEGAKTDTQYF,TGCAGCGTTGAAGAGGGGGCGAAGACAGATACGCAGTATTTT
NA,TRBV30,NA,TRBJ2-7,CAWRENYEQYF,TGTGCCTGGCGAGAAAATTACGAGCAGTACTTC
NA,TRBV7-9,TRBD1,TRBJ1-1,CASSLEWDSEAFF,TGTGCCAGCAGCTTAGAATGGGACAGTGAAGCTTTCTTT
NA,TRBV15,NA,TRBJ1-5,CATTGGDANQPQHF,TGTGCCACCACCGGCGGGGATGCCAATCAGCCCCAGCATTTT
few,TRBV5-6,TRBD2,TRBJ2-1,CASSFGLADYNEQFF,TGTGCCAGCAGCTTTGGACTAGCGGACTACAATGAGCAGTTCTTC
NA,TRBV4-1,NA,TRBJ2-3,CASSQDLSTDTQYF,TGCGCCAGCAGCCAAGACCTGAGCACAGATACGCAGTATTTT
NA,TRBV30,NA,TRBJ1-1,CAWSVGKRDTEAFF,TGTGCCTGGAGTGTTGGGAAGAGGGACACTGAAGCTTTCTTT
NA,TRBV5-1,TRBD1,TRBJ2-3,CASSLGGQGVADTQYF,TGCGCCAGCAGCTTGGGGGGACAGGGGGTAGCAGATACGCAGTATTTT
NA,TRBV13,NA,TRBJ2-3,CASSLEAASTDTQYF,TGTGCCAGCAGCTTAGAGGCGGCTAGCACAGATACGCAGTATTTT
NA,TRBV11-3,NA,TRBJ2-1,CASSSGVSYNEQFF,TGTGCCAGCAGCTCGGGAGTCTCTTACAATGAGCAGTTCTTC
NA,TRBV4-1,TRBD2,TRBJ2-1,CASSQAGSGSYNEQFF,TGCGCCAGCAGCCAAGCGGGTAGCGGGTCTTACAATGAGCAGTTCTTC
NA,TRBV19,TRBD2,TRBJ2-1,CASTSSGLNEQFF,TGTGCCAGTACCTCTAGCGGGCTCAATGAGCAGTTCTTC
NA,TRBV6-1,NA,TRBJ1-2,CASSIGDYGYTF,TGTGCCAGCAGTATTGGAGACTATGGCTACACCTTC
few,TRBV5-1,TRBD2,TRBJ2-7,CASSRTSGAQGEQYF,TGCGCCAGCAGCCGAACTAGCGGGGCCCAGGGGGAGCAGTACTTC
NA,TRBV28,NA,TRBJ1-1,CASSPNTEAFF,TGTGCCAGCAGCCCTAACACTGAAGCTTTCTTT
NA,TRBV19,NA,TRBJ2-2,CASGFQNRELFF,TGTGCCAGTGGCTTCCAGAACAGGGAGCTGTTTTTT
NA,TRBV5-1,TRBD1,TRBJ1-2,CASSSTGGVGYGYTF,TGCGCCAGCAGCTCGACAGGGGGCGTGGGCTATGGCTACACCTTC
NA,TRBV30,NA,TRBJ1-4,CAWSRSTSEKLFF,TGTGCCTGGAGTCGATCAACCAGTGAAAAACTGTTTTTT
once,TRBV7-9,TRBD2,TRBJ2-7,CASSPGTSGVSSYEQYF,TGTGCCAGCAGCCCCGGGACTAGCGGGGTGAGCTCCTACGAGCAGTACTTC